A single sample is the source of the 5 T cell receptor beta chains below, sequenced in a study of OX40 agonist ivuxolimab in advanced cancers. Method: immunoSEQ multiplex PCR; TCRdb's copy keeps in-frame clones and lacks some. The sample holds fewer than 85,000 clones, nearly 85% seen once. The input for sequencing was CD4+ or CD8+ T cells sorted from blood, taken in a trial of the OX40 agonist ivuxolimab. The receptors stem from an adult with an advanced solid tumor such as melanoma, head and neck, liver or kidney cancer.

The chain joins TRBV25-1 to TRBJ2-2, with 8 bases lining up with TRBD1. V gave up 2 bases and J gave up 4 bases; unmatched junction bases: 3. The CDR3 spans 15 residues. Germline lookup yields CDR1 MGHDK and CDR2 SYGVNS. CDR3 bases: TGTGCCAGCAGTGAAAAGGACAGGGCCACCGGGGAGCTGTTTTTT. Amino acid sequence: CASSEKDRATGELFF.

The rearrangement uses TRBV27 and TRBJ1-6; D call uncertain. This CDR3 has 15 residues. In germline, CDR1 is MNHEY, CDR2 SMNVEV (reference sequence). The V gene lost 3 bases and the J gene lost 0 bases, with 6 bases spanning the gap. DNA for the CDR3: TGTGCCAGCAGTTTGCTTAGCTCCTATAATTCACCCCTCCACTTT. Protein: CASSLLSSYNSPLHF.

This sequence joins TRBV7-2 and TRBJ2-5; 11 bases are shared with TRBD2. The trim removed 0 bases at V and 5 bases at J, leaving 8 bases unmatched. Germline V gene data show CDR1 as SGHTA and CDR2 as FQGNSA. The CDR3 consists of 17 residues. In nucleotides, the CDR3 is TGTGCCAGCAGCTTAGCGCTTAGCGGGGGGGCCCGGGAGACCCAGTACTTC. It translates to CASSLALSGGARETQYF. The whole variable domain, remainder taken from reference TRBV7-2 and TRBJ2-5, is GAGVSQSPSNKVTEKGKDVELRCDPISGHTALYWYRQSLGQGLEFLIYFQGNSAPDKSGLPSDRFSAERTGGSVSTLTIQRTQQEDSAVYLCASSLALSGGARETQYFGPGTRLLVL.

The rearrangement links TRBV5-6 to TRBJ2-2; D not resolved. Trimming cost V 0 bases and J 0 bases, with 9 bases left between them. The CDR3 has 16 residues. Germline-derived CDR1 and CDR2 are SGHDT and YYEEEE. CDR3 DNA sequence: TGTGCCAGCAGCTTGGGCCAGGTGGCGAACACCGGGGAGCTGTTTTTT. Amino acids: CASSLGQVANTGELFF.

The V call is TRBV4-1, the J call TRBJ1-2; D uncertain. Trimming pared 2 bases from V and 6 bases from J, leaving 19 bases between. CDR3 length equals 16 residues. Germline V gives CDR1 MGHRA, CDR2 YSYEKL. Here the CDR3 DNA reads TGCGCCAGCAGCCAACGCACAGCTCAGGTAACGGATGGCTACACCTTC. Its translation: CASSQRTAQVTDGYTF.